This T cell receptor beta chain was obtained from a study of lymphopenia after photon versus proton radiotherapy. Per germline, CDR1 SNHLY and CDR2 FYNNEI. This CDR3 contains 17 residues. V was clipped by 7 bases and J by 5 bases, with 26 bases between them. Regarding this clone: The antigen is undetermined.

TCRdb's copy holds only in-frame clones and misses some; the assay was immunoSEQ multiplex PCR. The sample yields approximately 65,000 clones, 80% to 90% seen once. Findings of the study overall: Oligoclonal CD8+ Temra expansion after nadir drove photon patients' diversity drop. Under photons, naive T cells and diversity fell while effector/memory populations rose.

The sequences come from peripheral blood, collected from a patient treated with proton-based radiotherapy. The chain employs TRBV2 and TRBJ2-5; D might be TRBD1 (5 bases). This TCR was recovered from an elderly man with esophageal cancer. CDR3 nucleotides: TGTGCCAGCACTGGGGCCGTCACGGGCTGGGTCGCTGAGACCCAGTACTTC. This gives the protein CASTGAVTGWVAETQYF.